The clone carrying this TCR beta chain was picked up one time. Assay: immunoSEQ multiplex PCR; the TCRdb copy retains only in-frame clones and omits some. The data hold 300,000 to 400,000 clones, with about 82% observed a single time. These data are taken from a study of Ad26.COV2.S vaccination and SARS-CoV-2 variants. The CDR3 runs to 17 residues. Germline trimming cut 0 bases from V and 7 bases from J; bases unmatched to any gene: 6. CDR1 and CDR2 (germline): SGHAT, FQNNGV. Treatment described: over 15 received Ad26.COV2.S at low or high dose, single or two shots; several received placebo; per-sample allocation not given. Material that was analyzed had been drawn on day 63 after the first vaccine or placebo injection.

The starting material was peripheral blood, obtained in a trial of Ad26.COV2.S vaccine versus placebo. The J gene is TRBJ2-2, the V gene TRBV11-2; 12 bases line up with TRBD1. The clonotype comes from a person aged 18-65 years who received the Ad26.COV2.S COVID-19 vaccine or a placebo. The CDR3 spells CASSLDRDRGRGGELFF. The CDR3 DNA follows: TGTGCCAGCAGCTTAGACCGGGACAGGGGGCGCGGCGGGGAGCTGTTTTTT.